The 5 T cell receptor beta chains reported below all come from one sample, sequenced in a study of T-cell memory formation after mild COVID-19 (dated by TCRdb to the early 2020s). Library generation was performed with 5' RACE. This sample was sequenced with an Illumina NovaSeq 6000. TCRdb handled the public reads itself, with Q25 trimming in fastp and clone calling in MiXCR, and kept productive beta chains. For every CDR3 protein sequence, its rows merge into one entry that carries the most common genes and DNA. For this sample there are some 250,000 distinct CDR3 sequences; over 15% appear just once. The ten largest account for about 23% of the sample. Sequenced sample: PBMCs or a T cell subset sorted from them (not recorded which). The receptors come from a man aged 18 to 35 who had mild COVID-19 (a few samples of this study predate the infection). The sample titles of this study are shuffled in the database, so cell type and time point are left out; the donor was told from shared clones.

V gene TRBV16 combines with J gene TRBJ1-4; tentatively, D is TRBD1 (6 bases). Trimming pared 3 bases from V and 0 bases from J, leaving 11 bases between. The CDR3 spans 16 residues. Germline lookup yields CDR1 KGHSY and CDR2 FQNENV. CDR3 bases: TGTGCCAGCAGCCAGGGACACAGATCAACTAATGAAAAACTGTTTTTT. It encodes CASSQGHRSTNEKLFF. The variable domain in full, with the rest retrieved from reference TRBV16 and TRBJ1-4, is GEEVAQTPKHLVRGEGQKAKLYCAPIKGHSYVFWYQQVLKNEFKFLISFQNENVFDETGMPKERFSAKCLPNSPCSLEIQATKLEDSAVYFCASSQGHRSTNEKLFFGSGTQLSVL.

This clonotype was recorded a few times. J is TRBJ1-1 and V is TRBV12-3 or TRBV12-4, with D possibly matching TRBD1 (6 bases). V gave up 3 bases and J gave up 11 bases, with 19 bases separating them. The CDR3 sequence is 14 residues long. The CDR3 DNA reads TGTGCCAGCAGTTTCCACCCTGGAGGGGGGTCGGCTTTCTTT. It encodes CASSFHPGGGSAFF.

CDR3 sequence reads: CASSLSGTSGVLHEQFF. The CDR3 DNA is TGTGCCAGCAGCTTATCTGGAACTAGCGGGGTGCTGCATGAGCAGTTCTTC. The chain uses TRBV7-3 and TRBJ2-1; 10 bases are a match to TRBD2. Trimming removed 2 bases from V and 8 bases from J; junction bases left unmatched: 12. CDR1 is SGHTA, CDR2 FQGTGA, per germline. CDR3 length: 17 residues.

This clonotype was detected only a few times. The chain employs TRBV28 and TRBJ2-7; D unclear. CDR3 length: 13 amino acids. V lost 3 bases to trimming and J lost 6 bases, with 12 bases between them. Germline V gene lookup returns CDR1 MDHEN and CDR2 SYDVKM. The CDR3 reads CASSLSPHGEQYV. DNA of the CDR3: TGTGCCAGCAGTTTGTCGCCCCATGGCGAGCAGTACGTC.

This clonotype was seen a handful of times. V and J are TRBV12-3 or TRBV12-4 and TRBJ2-2; no clear D gene. This CDR3 is 13 amino acids long. V gave up 6 bases and J gave up 7 bases, with 12 bases separating them. CDR3 region: CASSWAPGGELFF. Here the CDR3 DNA reads TGTGCCAGCAGCTGGGCACCGGGCGGGGAGCTGTTTTTT.